This entry features one T cell receptor beta chain sequence. This entry is derived from a study of T cell changes during pregnancy in multiple sclerosis. Germline loops: CDR1 MNHEY, CDR2 SMNVEV (reference sequence). The CDR3 spans 13 residues. Trimming cost V 4 bases and J 6 bases; bases outside gene matches: 4. TCRdb's table, derived via immunoSEQ multiplex PCR, lists solely in-frame clones and lacks some. The sample lists 33,000 or so clones; roughly nine tenths were seen once. Sequences were derived from CD8+ T cells from peripheral blood mononuclear cells, sampled in the third trimester of pregnancy. The rearrangement joins TRBV27 to TRBJ1-2; 8 bases align to TRBD1. This receptor was identified in a female donor with multiple sclerosis, enrolled in a pregnancy study. This chain's CDR3 is CASSSRGRDGYTF. As DNA, the CDR3 is TGTGCCAGCAGTTCCAGGGGGCGAGATGGCTACACCTTC.